These T cell receptor beta chains were read from a single sample in a study of sequential checkpoint blockade in melanoma. Libraries were prepared by immunoSEQ multiplex PCR; TCRdb keeps only in-frame clonotypes and omits some of them. The table has 12,000 or so clones, approximately 27% seen once. The sequencing used tumor tissue (inferred from file names), collected from a patient given nivolumab and ipilimumab in sequence. These receptors were obtained from a human donor with melanoma. Each CDR3 is given with its conserved first and last residue. A D gene is named only where the DNA matches it firmly. Expanded clones are given a class, and other clones once, few, many or no size at all.

TRBV28	NA	TRBD2	TRBJ2-3	TGTGCCAGCAGTCCTTATCGGCTAGCGGGGGAGCCCACAGATACGCAGTATTTT	CASSPYRLAGEPTDTQYF
TRBV11-3	few	NA	TRBJ1-6	TGTGCCAGCAGCTTAATACAGTACATCAATTCACCCCTCCACTTT	CASSLIQYINSPLHF
TRBV9	NA	NA	TRBJ1-5	TGTGCCAGCAGTACAGGGCCCCCTCTCTTGGGCAATCAGCCCCAGCATTTT	CASSTGPPLLGNQPQHF
TRBV6-4	NA	NA	TRBJ1-5	TGTGCCAGCAGTGTAGGTGGTGGAAGCAATCAGCCCCAGCATTTT	CASSVGGGSNQPQHF
TRBV9	many	NA	TRBJ1-2	TGTGCCAGCAGTTGGGGGGTAGGCTATGGCTACACCTTC	CASSWGVGYGYTF
TRBV5-1	NA	TRBD1	TRBJ1-6	TGCGCCAGCAGCATCCGTGACAGGGGTAATTCACCCCTCCACTTT	CASSIRDRGNSPLHF
TRBV6-8	few	TRBD1	TRBJ2-7	TGTGCCAGCAGTTACTTCGGACAGGGCTGGGAGCAGTACTTC	CASSYFGQGWEQYF
TRBV7-7	few	NA	TRBJ2-2	TGTGCCAGCAGTCCCCTGGGGGGGCTGGGGTCTCTTAGGTACACCGGGGAGCTGTTTTTT	CASSPLGGLGSLRYTGELFF
TRBV6-8	NA	TRBD1	TRBJ1-1	TGTGCCAGCAGGACAGGGGGCCTCGCTGAAGCTTTCTTT	CASRTGGLAEAFF
TRBV29-1	NA	TRBD1	TRBJ1-5	TGCAGCGTCGCGACAGGGCTGAAGGAGCCCCAGCATTTT	CSVATGLKEPQHF
TRBV10-1	NA	NA	TRBJ2-2	TGCGCCAGCAGTGTAGGGGGAGTTCCCGGGGAGCTGTTTTTT	CASSVGGVPGELFF
TRBV15	NA	TRBD1	TRBJ1-4	TGTGCCACCAGCAGACGACAGGGGCGGGGTGAAAAACTGTTTTTT	CATSRRQGRGEKLFF
TRBV6-8	NA	NA	TRBJ1-2	TGTGCCAGCAGTCCGGTAGCCCTAGGCCGTGGCTACACCTTC	CASSPVALGRGYTF
TRBV6-8	NA	NA	TRBJ2-7	TGTGCCAGCAGTCAGGGACAACCCTACGAGCAGTACTTC	CASSQGQPYEQYF
TRBV7-6	NA	NA	TRBJ2-7	TGTGCCAGCAGCCTGGGCGGGGACTCCTACGAGCAGTACTTC	CASSLGGDSYEQYF
TRBV29-1	NA	NA	TRBJ2-1	TGCAGCGTACAGGTTAACTCCTACAATGAGCAGTTCTTC	CSVQVNSYNEQFF
TRBV6-8	NA	NA	TRBJ2-2	TGTGCCAGCAGTCGTAGCGGAACCGGGGAGCTGTTTTTT	CASSRSGTGELFF
TRBV6-8	NA	TRBD1	TRBJ1-2	TGTGCCAGCAGTGGACAGGGTTTCTATGGCTACACCTTC	CASSGQGFYGYTF
TRBV6-8	few	NA	TRBJ2-7	TGTGCCAGCAGTCCAGGGCCAGCGGACGAGCAGTACTTC	CASSPGPADEQYF
TRBV19	NA	NA	TRBJ1-2	TGTGCCAGTAGTATAGATGGCTGGTATGGCTACACCTTC	CASSIDGWYGYTF
TRBV11-3	few	NA	TRBJ1-4	TGTGCCAGCAGCTTAGTGGCAGGGGCTTTCCTGGACTTCGGTGAAAAACTGTTTTTT	CASSLVAGAFLDFGEKLFF
TRBV6-8	many	NA	TRBJ2-3	TGTGCCAGCAGTTACCTCGGCAGGACTACGACAGATACGCAGTATTTT	CASSYLGRTTTDTQYF
TRBV6-8	NA	TRBD1	TRBJ1-1	TGTGCCAGCAGAAGAGGACAGGGATTGTTGGTCACTGAAGCTTTCTTT	CASRRGQGLLVTEAFF
TRBV11-1	few	NA	TRBJ1-2	TGTGCCAGCAGCTTAGTATTGACGGAGTATGGCTACACCTTC	CASSLVLTEYGYTF
TRBV6-8	few	TRBD2	TRBJ2-3	TGTGCCAGCAGTTACCAGGGACTAGCGGGGGTTGGGACGCAGTATTTT	CASSYQGLAGVGTQYF
TRBV19	NA	NA	TRBJ2-2	TGTGCCAGTAGTATACTTCTGGCCGGGGAGCTGTTTTTT	CASSILLAGELFF